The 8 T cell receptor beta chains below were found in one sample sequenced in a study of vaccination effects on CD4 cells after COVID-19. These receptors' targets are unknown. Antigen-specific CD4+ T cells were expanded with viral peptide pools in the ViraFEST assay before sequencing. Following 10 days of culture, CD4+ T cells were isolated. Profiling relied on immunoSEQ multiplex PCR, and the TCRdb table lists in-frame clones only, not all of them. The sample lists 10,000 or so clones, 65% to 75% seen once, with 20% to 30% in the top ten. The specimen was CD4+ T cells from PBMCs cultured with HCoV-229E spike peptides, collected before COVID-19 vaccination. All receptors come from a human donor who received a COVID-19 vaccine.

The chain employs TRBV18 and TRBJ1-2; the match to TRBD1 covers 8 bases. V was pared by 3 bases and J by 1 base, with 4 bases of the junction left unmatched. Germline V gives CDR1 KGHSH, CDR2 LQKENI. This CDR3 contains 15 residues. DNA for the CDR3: TGTGCCAGCTCACCTGGACAGGGTCGTAACTATGGCTACACCTTC. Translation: CASSPGQGRNYGYTF.

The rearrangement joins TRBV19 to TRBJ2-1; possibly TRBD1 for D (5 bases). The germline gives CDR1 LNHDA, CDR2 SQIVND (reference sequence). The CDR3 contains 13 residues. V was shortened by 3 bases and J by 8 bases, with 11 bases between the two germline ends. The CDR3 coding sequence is TGTGCCAGTAGTATTCTGCAGGGCCATGAGCAGTTCTTC. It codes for CASSILQGHEQFF.

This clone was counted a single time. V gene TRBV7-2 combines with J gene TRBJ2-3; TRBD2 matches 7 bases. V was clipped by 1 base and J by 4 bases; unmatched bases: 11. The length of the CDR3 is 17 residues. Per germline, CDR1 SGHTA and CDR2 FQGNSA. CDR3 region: CASSLVASGSPPDTQYF. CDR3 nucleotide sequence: TGTGCCAGCAGCTTAGTAGCTAGCGGAAGTCCCCCAGATACGCAGTATTTT.

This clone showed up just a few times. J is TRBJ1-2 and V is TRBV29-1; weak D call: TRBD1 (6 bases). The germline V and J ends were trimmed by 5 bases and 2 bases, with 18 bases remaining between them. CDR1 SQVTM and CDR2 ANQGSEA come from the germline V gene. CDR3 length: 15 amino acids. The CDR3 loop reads CSVTPSGGANYGYTF. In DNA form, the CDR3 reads TGCAGCGTTACCCCAAGCGGGGGCGCGAACTATGGCTACACCTTC. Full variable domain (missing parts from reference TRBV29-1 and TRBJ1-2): SAVISQKPSRDICQRGTSLTIQCQVDSQVTMMFWYRQQPGQSLTLIATANQGSEATYESGFVIDKFPISRPNLTFSTLTVSNMSPEDSSIYLCSVTPSGGANYGYTFGSGTRLTVV.

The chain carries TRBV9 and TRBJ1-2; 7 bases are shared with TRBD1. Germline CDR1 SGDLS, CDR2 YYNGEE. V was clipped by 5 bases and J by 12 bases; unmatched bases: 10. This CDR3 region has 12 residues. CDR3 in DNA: TGTGCCAGCAGTGGGGGGCCGACAGGGCACACCTTC. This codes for CASSGGPTGHTF.

The CDR3 DNA reads TGCGCCAGCAGCTTGGAAAGGGGGATGAACACTGAAGCTTTCTTT. This translates into CASSLERGMNTEAFF. The chain is built from TRBV5-1 and TRBJ1-1; tentative D call: TRBD1 (6 bases). V lost 0 bases, J lost 0 bases, and 9 bases lay in between. CDR3 length: 15 residues. The germline CDR1 and CDR2 sequences are SGHRS and YFSETQ.

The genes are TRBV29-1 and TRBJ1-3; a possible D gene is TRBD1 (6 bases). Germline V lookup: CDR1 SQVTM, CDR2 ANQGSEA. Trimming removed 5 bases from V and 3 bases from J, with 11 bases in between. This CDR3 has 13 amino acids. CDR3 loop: CSVQGYSGNTIYF. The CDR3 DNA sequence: TGCAGCGTTCAGGGGTACAGTGGAAACACCATATATTTT. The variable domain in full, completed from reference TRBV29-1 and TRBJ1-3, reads SAVISQKPSRDICQRGTSLTIQCQVDSQVTMMFWYRQQPGQSLTLIATANQGSEATYESGFVIDKFPISRPNLTFSTLTVSNMSPEDSSIYLCSVQGYSGNTIYFGEGSWLTVV.

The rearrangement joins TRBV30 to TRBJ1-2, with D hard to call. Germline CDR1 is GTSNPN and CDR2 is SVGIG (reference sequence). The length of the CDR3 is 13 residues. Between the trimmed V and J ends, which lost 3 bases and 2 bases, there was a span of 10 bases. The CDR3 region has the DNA TGTGCCTGGAGCAGTTCGATGAACTATGGCTACACCTTC. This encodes CAWSSSMNYGYTF.